Sequencing of this T cell receptor beta chain was carried out in a study of CD8 T cells in ankylosing spondylitis. Study results and limitations: Typical of ankylosing spondylitis blood, it appeared, was a TCR beta motif of 7 or 8 highly homologous variants.

Quantitative 5'-RACE was performed with molecular barcodes, and it yielded the TCR beta libraries. Using its own MiXCR run on the 5' RACE reads, TCRdb lists one record per CDR3 protein. The table includes about 840,000 distinct CDR3 sequences, approximately 10% detected once. Turning to this clonotype: Antigen: not known.

Sequenced sample: blood, either unsorted or a sorted T cell fraction (not recorded which). The TCR comes from a male donor with ankylosing spondylitis.

Here the CDR3 DNA reads TGCGCCAGCAGCCAAGATCCGGGCTTTACGACCCAGCCCCAGCATTTT. Translating it yields CASSQDPGFTTQPQHF. The V gene is TRBV4-3, the J gene TRBJ1-5; D gene ambiguous. V was cut by 0 bases and J by 7 bases, with 16 bases left in between. This CDR3 is built from 16 residues. Germline lookup yields CDR1 LGHNA and CDR2 YSLEER.